This T cell receptor (beta chain) was identified in a study of shared clonotypes between healthy human individuals. Points from the study as a whole: Sharing across several donors was seen in approximately 5.2% of naive CD4 clonotypes. Generally, naive subsets (rather than memory subsets) showed larger estimated richness. The authors expected sequencing depth to affect clonotype sharing among donors.

Assay execution proceeded at the deep level. Assay used: immunoSEQ multiplex PCR; TCRdb lists only in-frame clones, some missing. The repertoire has about 2.4 million clones, 85% to 95% of them found once; the top ten carry about 0.13%. V lost 4 bases, J lost 3 bases, and 9 bases stayed unmatched. The CDR3 spans 15 residues. Germline CDR1 reads SGHKS; CDR2 reads YYEKEE (reference sequence). Of note for this clone: No antigen is known for it.

The source is a man aged 18-30 years in good health. V and J are TRBV5-5 and TRBJ1-1; 7 nucleotides match TRBD1. Sequenced material: naive CD4+ T cells sorted from blood. The subset here: CD45RA+ positively selected. The CDR3 here is CASSGATGRDTEAFF. The DNA of the CDR3 is TGTGCCAGCAGCGGTGCGACAGGGAGGGACACTGAAGCTTTCTTT.